Described below is a single TCR beta chain sequence and its context. The antigen is not known. These data come from a study of cytomegalovirus exposure and HLA in healthy donors. The study's findings and limits: Analyzed later, association rates of TCRs varied across HLA loci, with DRB1 most and HLA-C fewest.

The primer mix had 60 Vbeta and 13 Jbeta primers. Clones were read by immunoSEQ multiplex PCR, and TCRdb kept only the in-frame ones, dropping some. The table lists more than 100,000 clones, 75% to 90% of them singletons, with 7.5% to 9% in the top ten. The CDR3 length is 13 residues. The germline gives CDR1 SGHNT, CDR2 YENEEA. The junction had 3 bases not matched to a gene; V was cut back by 5 bases and J by 4 bases. V gene TRBV11-3 combines with J gene TRBJ1-1; 8 bases are a match to TRBD1. Material: PBMCs. The sequence was obtained from a female donor in good health and CMV-seropositive. The CDR3 bases are TGTGCCAGCAGCGACAGGGGTGGCACTGAAGCTTTCTTT. It encodes CASSDRGGTEAFF.